This TCR beta chain was found in a study of T cells in narcolepsy. Turning to the study itself: Enrolled donors included narcolepsy type 1 or type 2 patients and healthy controls.

The study, taken as a whole, reports: Some memory CD4+ repertoires had no autoreactive clone sequences. Healthy controls reportedly lacked the autoreactive clonotypes serially found in patients' blood. Autoreactive HCRT-specific and TRIB2-specific clonotypes were marked in same-patient CSF-versus-blood CD4+ comparisons.

Germline-derived CDR1 and CDR2 are SGDLS and YYNGEE. The CDR3 consists of 14 residues. Trimming pared 0 bases from V and 4 bases from J, leaving 9 bases between. A note on this clone: Its antigen is not known.

Assay used: immunoSEQ multiplex PCR; TCRdb lists only in-frame clones, some missing. The sample records about 20,000 clones, 83% being singletons. This sequence originates from a human donor in good health. The sample comprised memory (CD45RA-) CD4+ T cells from blood. The chain links TRBV9 to TRBJ2-3; tentative D call: TRBD2 (6 bases). The chain's CDR3 is CASSVGGTPDTQYF. The CDR3, as DNA: TGTGCCAGCAGCGTAGGCGGGACCCCAGATACGCAGTATTTT. The full variable domain, in which reference TRBV9 and TRBJ2-3 provide the parts outside the CDR3, is DSGVTQTPKHLITATGQRVTLRCSPRSGDLSVYWYQQSLDQGLQFLIQYYNGEERAKGNILERFSAQQFPDLHSELNLSSLELGDSALYFCASSVGGTPDTQYFGPGTRLTVL.